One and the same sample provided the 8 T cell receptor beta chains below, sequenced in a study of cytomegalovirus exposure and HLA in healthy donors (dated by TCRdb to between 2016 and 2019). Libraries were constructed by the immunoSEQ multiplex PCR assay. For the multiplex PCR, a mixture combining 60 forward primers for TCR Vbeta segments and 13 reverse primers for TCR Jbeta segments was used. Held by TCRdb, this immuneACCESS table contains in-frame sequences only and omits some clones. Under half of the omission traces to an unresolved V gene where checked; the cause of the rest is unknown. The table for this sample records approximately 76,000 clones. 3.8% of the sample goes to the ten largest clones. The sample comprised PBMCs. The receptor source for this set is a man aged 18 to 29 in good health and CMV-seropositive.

The CDR3 bases are TGTGCCAGCAGCTTCAGTAATGAGCAGTTCTTC. Protein product: CASSFSNEQFF. This sequence joins TRBV11-2 and TRBJ2-1; D ambiguous. The CDR3 has 11 amino acids. The germline gives CDR1 SGHAT, CDR2 FQNNGV. V lost 3 bases and J 7 bases, leaving 4 bases between the germline ends. Drawing the rest from reference TRBV11-2 and TRBJ2-1, the complete variable domain is EAGVAQSPRYKIIEKRQSVAFWCNPISGHATLYWYQQILGQGPKLLIQFQNNGVVDDSQLPKDRFSAERLKGVDSTLKIQPAKLEDSAVYLCASSFSNEQFFGPGTRLTVL.

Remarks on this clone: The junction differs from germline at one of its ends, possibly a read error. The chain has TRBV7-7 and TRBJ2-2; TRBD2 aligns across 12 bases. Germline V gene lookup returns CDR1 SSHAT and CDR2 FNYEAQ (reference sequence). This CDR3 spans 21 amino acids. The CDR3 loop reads CASSSAIGGRLAGDKGGELFF. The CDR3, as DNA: TGTGCTAGCAGCTCAGCAATAGGGGGCCGACTAGCGGGAGATAAAGGCGGGGAGCTGTTTTTT.

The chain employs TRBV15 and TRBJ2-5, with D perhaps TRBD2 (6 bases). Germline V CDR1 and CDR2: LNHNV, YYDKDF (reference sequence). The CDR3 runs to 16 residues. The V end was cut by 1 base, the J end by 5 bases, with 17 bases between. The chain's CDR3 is CATSRAREAVGETQYF. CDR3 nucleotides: TGTGCCACCAGCAGAGCCAGGGAGGCAGTAGGGGAGACCCAGTACTTC.

Here the CDR3 reads CSVQPGGNGGYTF. Here the CDR3 DNA reads TGCAGCGTTCAACCTGGGGGGAATGGTGGCTACACCTTC. J is TRBJ1-2 and V is TRBV29-1, with a possible D match to TRBD1 (5 bases). From germline, CDR1 is SQVTM and CDR2 ANQGSEA. V was cut by 5 bases and J by 7 bases, with 17 bases left in between. The CDR3 consists of 13 residues.

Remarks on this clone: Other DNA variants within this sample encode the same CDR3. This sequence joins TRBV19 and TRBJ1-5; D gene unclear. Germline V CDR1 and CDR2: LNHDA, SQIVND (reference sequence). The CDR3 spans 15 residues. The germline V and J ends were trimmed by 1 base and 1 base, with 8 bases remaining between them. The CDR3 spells CASSIAAGSNQPQHF. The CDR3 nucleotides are TGTGCCAGTAGTATAGCTGCGGGGAGCAATCAGCCCCAGCATTTT. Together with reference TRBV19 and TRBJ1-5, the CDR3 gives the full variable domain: DGGITQSPKYLFRKEGQNVTLSCEQNLNHDAMYWYRQDPGQGLRLIYYSQIVNDFQKGDIAEGYSVSREKKESFPLTVTSAQKNPTAFYLCASSIAAGSNQPQHFGDGTRLSIL.

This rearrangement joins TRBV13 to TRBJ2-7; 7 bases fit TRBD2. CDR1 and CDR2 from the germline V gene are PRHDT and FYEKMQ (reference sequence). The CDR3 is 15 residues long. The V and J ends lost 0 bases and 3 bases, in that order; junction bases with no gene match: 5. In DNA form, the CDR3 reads TGTGCCAGCAGCTTAGGGCTAGCGGTAAACTACGAGCAGTACTTC. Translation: CASSLGLAVNYEQYF.

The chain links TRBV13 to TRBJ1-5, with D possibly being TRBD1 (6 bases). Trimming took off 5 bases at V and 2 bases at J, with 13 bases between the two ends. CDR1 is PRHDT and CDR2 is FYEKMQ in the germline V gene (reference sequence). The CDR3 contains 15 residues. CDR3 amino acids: CASSPRGFGNQPQHF. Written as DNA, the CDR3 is TGTGCCAGCAGCCCCAGGGGTTTCGGCAATCAGCCCCAGCATTTT.

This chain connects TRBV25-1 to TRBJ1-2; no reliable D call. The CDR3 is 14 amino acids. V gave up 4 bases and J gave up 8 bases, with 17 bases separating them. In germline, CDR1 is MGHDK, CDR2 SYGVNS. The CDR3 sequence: CASSGSPQDLGYTF. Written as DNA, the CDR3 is TGTGCCAGCAGTGGGTCGCCTCAGGATTTGGGCTACACCTTC.